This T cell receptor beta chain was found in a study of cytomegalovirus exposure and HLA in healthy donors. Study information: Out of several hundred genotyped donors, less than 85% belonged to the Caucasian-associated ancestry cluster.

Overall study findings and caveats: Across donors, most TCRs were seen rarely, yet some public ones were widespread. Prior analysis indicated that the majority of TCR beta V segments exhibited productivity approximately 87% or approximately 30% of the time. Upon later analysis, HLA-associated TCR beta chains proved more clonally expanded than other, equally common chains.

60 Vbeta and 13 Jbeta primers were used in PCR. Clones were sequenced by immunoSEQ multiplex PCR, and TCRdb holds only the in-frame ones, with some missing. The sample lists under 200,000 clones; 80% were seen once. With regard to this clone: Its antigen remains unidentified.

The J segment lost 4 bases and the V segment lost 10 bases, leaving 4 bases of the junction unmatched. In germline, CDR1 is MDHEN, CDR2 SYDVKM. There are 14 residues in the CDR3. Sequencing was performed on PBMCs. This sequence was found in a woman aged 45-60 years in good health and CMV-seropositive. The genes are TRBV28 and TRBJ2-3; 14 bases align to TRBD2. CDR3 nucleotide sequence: TGTGCCACCGGGACTAGCGGGAGTCCAGATACGCAGTATTTT. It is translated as CATGTSGSPDTQYF. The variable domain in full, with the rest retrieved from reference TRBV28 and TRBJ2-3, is DVKVTQSSRYLVKRTGEKVFLECVQDMDHENMFWYRQDPGLGLRLIYFSYDVKMKEKGDIPEGYSVSREKKERFSLILESASTNQTSMYLCATGTSGSPDTQYFGPGTRLTVL.